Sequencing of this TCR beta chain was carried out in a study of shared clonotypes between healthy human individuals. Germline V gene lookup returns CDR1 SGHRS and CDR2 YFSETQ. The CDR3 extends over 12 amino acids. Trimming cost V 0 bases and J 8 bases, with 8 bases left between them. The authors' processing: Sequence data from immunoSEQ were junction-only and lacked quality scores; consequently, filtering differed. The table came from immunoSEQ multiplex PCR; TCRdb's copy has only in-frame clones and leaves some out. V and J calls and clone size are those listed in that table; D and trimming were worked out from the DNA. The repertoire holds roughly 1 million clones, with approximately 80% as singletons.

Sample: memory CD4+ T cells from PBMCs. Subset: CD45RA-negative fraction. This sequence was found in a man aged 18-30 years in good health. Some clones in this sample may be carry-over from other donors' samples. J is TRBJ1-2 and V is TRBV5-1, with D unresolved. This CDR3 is CASSLGSLGYTF. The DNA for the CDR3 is TGCGCCAGCAGCTTGGGGTCGTTGGGCTACACCTTC.